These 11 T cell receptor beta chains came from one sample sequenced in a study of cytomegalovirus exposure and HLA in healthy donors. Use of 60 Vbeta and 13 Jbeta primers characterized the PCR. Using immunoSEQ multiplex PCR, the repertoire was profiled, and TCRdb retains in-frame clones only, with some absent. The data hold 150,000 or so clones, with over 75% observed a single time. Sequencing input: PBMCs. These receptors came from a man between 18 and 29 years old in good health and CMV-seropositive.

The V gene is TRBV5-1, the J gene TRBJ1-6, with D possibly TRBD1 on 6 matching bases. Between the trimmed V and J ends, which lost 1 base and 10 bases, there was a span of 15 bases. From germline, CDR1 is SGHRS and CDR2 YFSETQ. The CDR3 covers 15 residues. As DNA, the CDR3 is TGCGCCAGCAGCTTGAATGGGGGCGAGGAATCACCCCTCCACTTT. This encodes CASSLNGGEESPLHF.

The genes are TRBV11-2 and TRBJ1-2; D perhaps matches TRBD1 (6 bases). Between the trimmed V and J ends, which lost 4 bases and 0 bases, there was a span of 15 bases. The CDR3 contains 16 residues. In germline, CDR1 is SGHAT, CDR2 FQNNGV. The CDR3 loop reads CASSSSRGLANYGYTF. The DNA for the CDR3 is TGTGCCAGCAGCTCCTCGAGGGGGTTAGCTAACTATGGCTACACCTTC.

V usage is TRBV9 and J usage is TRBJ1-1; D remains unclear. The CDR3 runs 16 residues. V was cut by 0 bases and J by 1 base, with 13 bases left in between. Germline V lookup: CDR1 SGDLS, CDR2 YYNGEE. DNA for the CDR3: TGTGCCAGCAGCGTAGCTACGGGGAATTGGAACACTGAAGCTTTCTTT. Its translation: CASSVATGNWNTEAFF.

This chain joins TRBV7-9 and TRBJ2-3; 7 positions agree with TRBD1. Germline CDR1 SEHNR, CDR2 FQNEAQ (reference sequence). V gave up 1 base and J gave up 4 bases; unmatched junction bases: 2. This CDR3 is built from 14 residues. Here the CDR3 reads CASSLVTGPDTQYF. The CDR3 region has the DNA TGTGCCAGCAGCTTAGTGACAGGGCCAGATACGCAGTATTTT.

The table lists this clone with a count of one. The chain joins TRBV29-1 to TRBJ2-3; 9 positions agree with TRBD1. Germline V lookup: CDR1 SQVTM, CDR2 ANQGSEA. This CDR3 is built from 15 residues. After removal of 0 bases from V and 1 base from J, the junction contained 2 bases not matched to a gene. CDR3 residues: CSVEDRDRGTDTQYF. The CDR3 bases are TGCAGCGTTGAAGATCGGGACAGGGGCACAGATACGCAGTATTTT.

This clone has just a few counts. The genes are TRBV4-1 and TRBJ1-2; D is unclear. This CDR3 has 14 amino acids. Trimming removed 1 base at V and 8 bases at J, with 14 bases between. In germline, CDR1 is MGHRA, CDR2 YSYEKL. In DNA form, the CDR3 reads TGCGCCAGCAGCCAAGTATGGGCCCTTCCCGGCTACACCTTC. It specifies CASSQVWALPGYTF.

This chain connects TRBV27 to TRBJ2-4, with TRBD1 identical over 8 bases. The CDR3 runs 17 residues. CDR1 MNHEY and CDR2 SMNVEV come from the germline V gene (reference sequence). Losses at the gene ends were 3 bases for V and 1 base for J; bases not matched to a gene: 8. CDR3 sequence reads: CASSFSGGSWAKNIQYF. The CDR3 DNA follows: TGTGCCAGCAGTTTTTCAGGGGGCTCGTGGGCCAAAAACATTCAGTACTTC.

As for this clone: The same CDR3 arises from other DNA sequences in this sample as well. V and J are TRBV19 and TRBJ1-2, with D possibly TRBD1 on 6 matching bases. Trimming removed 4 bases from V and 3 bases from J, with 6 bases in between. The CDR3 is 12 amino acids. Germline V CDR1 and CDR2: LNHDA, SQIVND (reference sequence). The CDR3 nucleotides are TGTGCCAGTAGTAGACAGGACTATGGCTACACCTTC. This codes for CASSRQDYGYTF.

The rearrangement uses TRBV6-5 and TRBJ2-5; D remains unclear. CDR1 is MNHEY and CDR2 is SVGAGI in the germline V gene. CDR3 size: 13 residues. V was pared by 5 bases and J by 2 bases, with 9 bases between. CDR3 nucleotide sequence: TGTGCCAGCAGTGGGCAGCCTCAAGAGACCCAGTACTTC. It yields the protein CASSGQPQETQYF.

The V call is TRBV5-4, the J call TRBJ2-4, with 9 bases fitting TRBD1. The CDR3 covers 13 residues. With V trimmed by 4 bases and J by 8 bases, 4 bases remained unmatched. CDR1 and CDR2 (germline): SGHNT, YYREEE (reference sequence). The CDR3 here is CASSTDRGDIQYF. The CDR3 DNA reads TGTGCCAGCAGCACAGACAGGGGGGACATTCAGTACTTC.

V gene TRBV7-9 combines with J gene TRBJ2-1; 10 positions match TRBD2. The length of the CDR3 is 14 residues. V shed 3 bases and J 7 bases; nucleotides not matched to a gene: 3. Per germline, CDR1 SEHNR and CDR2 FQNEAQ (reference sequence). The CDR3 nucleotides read TGTGCCAGCAGCTTGACTAGCGGGTCGAATGAGCAGTTCTTC. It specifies CASSLTSGSNEQFF. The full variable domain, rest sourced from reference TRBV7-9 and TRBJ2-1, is DTGVSQNPRHKITKRGQNVTFRCDPISEHNRLYWYRQTLGQGPEFLTYFQNEAQLEKSRLLSDRFSAERPKGSFSTLEIQRTEQGDSAMYLCASSLTSGSNEQFFGPGTRLTVL.